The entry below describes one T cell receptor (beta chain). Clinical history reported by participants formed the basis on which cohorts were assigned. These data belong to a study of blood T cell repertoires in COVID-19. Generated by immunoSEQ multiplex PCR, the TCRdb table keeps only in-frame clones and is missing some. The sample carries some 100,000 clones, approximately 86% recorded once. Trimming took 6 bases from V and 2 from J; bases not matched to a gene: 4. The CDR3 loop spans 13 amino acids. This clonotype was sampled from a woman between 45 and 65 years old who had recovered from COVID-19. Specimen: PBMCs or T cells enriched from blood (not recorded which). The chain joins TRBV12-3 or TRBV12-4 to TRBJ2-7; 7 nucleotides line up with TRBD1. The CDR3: CASREGATYEQYF. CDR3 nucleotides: TGTGCCAGCAGAGAGGGGGCTACCTACGAGCAGTACTTC.